These 15 T cell receptor beta chains were sequenced from one sample in a study of T cells in Graves' hyperthyroidism and ophthalmopathy. RNA transcripts provided the source from which TCR beta CDR3 regions were amplified. Researchers ran a first-round RT-PCR on the TCR CDR3 using the HTBI primer set. A single record per CDR3 protein comes from TCRdb applying MiXCR to the multiplex PCR reads. This table has around 300,000 distinct CDR3 sequences, around 13% appearing once. Sequenced material: blood. Source of these receptors: a woman in her thirties or forties with Graves' hyperthyroidism.

This clonotype was seen many times. The V call is TRBV6-6, the J call TRBJ2-6; D call uncertain. The CDR3 is made up of 16 amino acids. Looked up from germline, CDR1 is MNHNY and CDR2 is SVGAGI (reference sequence). The ends were cut back, 0 bases at V and 4 bases at J, with 10 bases in the middle. The CDR3 loop is CASSYSGEAGANVLTF. The CDR3 DNA reads as TGTGCCAGCAGTTACTCCGGTGAGGCCGGGGCCAACGTCCTGACTTTC.

This clonotype came up many times. The chain carries TRBV7-2 and TRBJ2-1, with 7 bases aligning to TRBD1. Trimming at V came to 3 bases and at J to 5 bases, leaving 7 bases not matched to a gene. The CDR3 covers 15 residues. Germline V gene sequence: CDR1 SGHTA, CDR2 FQGNSA. CDR3 DNA: TGTGCCAGCAGCTTTCAGGGGGTGGGAAACAATGAGCAGTTCTTC. Translating it yields CASSFQGVGNNEQFF.

This clonotype appeared many times. This sequence joins TRBV28 and TRBJ1-1, with no clear D. Looked up from germline, CDR1 is MDHEN and CDR2 is SYDVKM. The CDR3 covers 15 residues. V was clipped by 4 bases and J by 1 base, with 13 bases between them. The CDR3 is CASSSAALSNTEAFF. CDR3 nucleotides: TGTGCCAGCAGTTCGGCCGCACTATCGAACACTGAAGCTTTCTTT. Filled out from reference TRBV28 and TRBJ1-1, the complete variable domain reads DVKVTQSSRYLVKRTGEKVFLECVQDMDHENMFWYRQDPGLGLRLIYFSYDVKMKEKGDIPEGYSVSREKKERFSLILESASTNQTSMYLCASSSAALSNTEAFFGQGTRLTVV.

This clonotype was counted only a few times. A read error may explain this, as a much larger clone is one base away. This sequence joins TRBV11-1 and TRBJ2-1; D unclear. CDR1 is SGHAT, CDR2 FQDESV, per germline (reference sequence). Trimming cost V 3 bases and J 5 bases, with 5 bases left between them. The CDR3 consists of 12 residues. CDR3 sequence: CASSFFNNEQFF. The DNA for the CDR3 is TGTGCCAGCAGCTTTTTTAACAATGAGCAGTTCTTC.

The chain recombines TRBV28 with TRBJ1-5; D possibly corresponds to TRBD1 (5 bases). Germline V gene sequence: CDR1 MDHEN, CDR2 SYDVKM. Between the trimmed V and J ends, which lost 6 bases and 3 bases, there was a span of 12 bases. The CDR3 covers 14 residues. The CDR3, as DNA: TGTGCCAGCAGAGAACAGGTTAACAATCAGCCCCAGCATTTT. Its protein product is CASREQVNNQPQHF.

This clonotype appeared many times. The V call is TRBV7-8, the J call TRBJ1-5; D gene unclear. The germline V gene has CDR1 SGHVS and CDR2 FQNEAQ. The CDR3 runs to 14 residues. The V end lost 5 bases, the J end lost 5 bases, and 13 bases lay between the germline ends. CDR3 in DNA: TGTGCCAGCAGCCTCTACATGGATGATCAGCCCCAGCATTTT. This encodes CASSLYMDDQPQHF.

This clonotype was detected many times. The chain recombines TRBV6-5 with TRBJ2-3, with 8 bases aligning to TRBD1. Looked up from germline, CDR1 is MNHEY and CDR2 is SVGAGI. CDR3 size: 15 residues. J lost 5 bases, V lost 0 bases, and 4 bases had no gene match. CDR3: CASSYSADRGDTQYF. The CDR3 nucleotides are TGTGCCAGCAGTTACTCGGCCGACAGGGGAGATACGCAGTATTTT.

This chain links TRBV28 with TRBJ1-3; D perhaps matches TRBD1 (5 bases). Trimming removed 2 bases from V and 4 bases from J, with 18 bases in between. The germline CDR1 and CDR2 sequences are MDHEN and SYDVKM. CDR3 length: 17 residues. The CDR3 sequence: CASSLRVGRDAGNTIYF. The CDR3, as DNA: TGTGCCAGCAGTTTAAGGGTGGGCAGGGATGCGGGAAACACCATATATTTT.

This clonotype was picked up many times. The chain uses TRBV6-1 and TRBJ2-7; D could derive from TRBD1 or TRBD2 (5 bases each). Trimming stripped 5 bases from V and 7 bases from J, with 18 bases between. The CDR3 is 14 residues long. From germline, CDR1 is MNHNS and CDR2 SASEGT. Here the CDR3 DNA reads TGTGCCAGCAGTAACCCGGGACCTCAACGGGAGCAGTACTTC. Encoded protein: CASSNPGPQREQYF.

At least ten counts were recorded for this clonotype. V gene TRBV4-1 combines with J gene TRBJ1-1; TRBD1 might be the D (5 bases). The V gene's germline CDR1 is MGHRA and CDR2 YSYEKL. Trimming left V 4 bases short and J 4 bases short, with 10 bases between. The CDR3 covers 13 residues. The CDR3 region is CASSPLGVTEAFF. CDR3 DNA sequence: TGCGCCAGCAGCCCCTTGGGGGTCACTGAAGCTTTCTTT.

The table lists this clonotype with many counts. V usage is TRBV2 and J usage is TRBJ1-2; 8 bases agree with TRBD1. Germline V gene sequence: CDR1 SNHLY, CDR2 FYNNEI. J lost 8 bases, V lost 3 bases, and 11 bases had no gene match. CDR3 size: 15 residues. CDR3 DNA: TGTGCCAGCAGTGATGGGACAGGTCCCTGGTTGGGCTACACCTTC. It encodes CASSDGTGPWLGYTF.

The chain employs TRBV5-6 and TRBJ1-4, with no clear D. The V gene lost 4 bases and the J gene lost 7 bases, with 14 bases spanning the gap. The CDR3 covers 14 residues. The germline CDR1 and CDR2 sequences are SGHDT and YYEEEE. DNA for the CDR3: TGTGCCAGCAGCCCGGACTCCGCGGGTGAAAAACTGTTTTTT. This encodes CASSPDSAGEKLFF.

The V gene is TRBV11-2, the J gene TRBJ2-1; 10 nucleotides align to TRBD2. CDR1 is SGHAT and CDR2 is FQNNGV in the germline V gene. Unmatched junction bases numbered 3, after V lost 2 bases and J lost 2 bases. The CDR3 runs 16 residues. As DNA, the CDR3 is TGTGCCAGCAGCTTACATACTAGCGGGACCTACAATGAGCAGTTCTTC. It is translated as CASSLHTSGTYNEQFF.

The table lists this clonotype with many counts. The chain combines TRBV6-1 with TRBJ2-7; the D is unclear. The CDR3 totals 12 residues. V was pared by 10 bases and J by 4 bases, with 14 bases between. From germline, CDR1 is MNHNS and CDR2 SASEGT. The CDR3 reads CAIRPLFYEQYF. DNA of the CDR3: TGTGCCATCAGACCGCTATTTTACGAGCAGTACTTC.

The table lists this clonotype with many counts. The rearrangement uses TRBV27 and TRBJ2-1; possible D gene TRBD2, 7 bases. V shed 6 bases and J shed 0 bases, with 39 bases lying between them. CDR3 length equals 24 residues. Germline CDR1 and CDR2: MNHEY and SMNVEV (reference sequence). The CDR3 protein is CASRFYYRAVAGRGSLHSYNEQFF. The CDR3 coding sequence is TGTGCCAGCAGATTTTACTACAGGGCTGTAGCGGGTCGAGGTTCCCTTCACTCCTACAATGAGCAGTTCTTC.